These T cell receptor beta chains were read from a single sample in a study of CD8+ T cells in alopecia areata. TCRdb's table, derived via immunoSEQ multiplex PCR, lists solely in-frame clones and lacks some. The table lists approximately 98,000 clones, 50% to 60% of them singletons. The source material was NKG2D-low CD8+ T cells sorted from blood. The receptors here all came from a human donor with alopecia areata. CDR3s include the opening cysteine and the closing phenylalanine or tryptophan. The D gene is left open where the match is weak. Expanded clones are given a class, and other clones once, few, many or no size at all.

j_call: TRBJ1-1
clone_size: NA
v_call: TRBV9
d_call: TRBD1
cdr3_aa: CASRPPTGHTEAFF
cdr3_nt: TGTGCCAGCAGGCCACCGACAGGGCACACTGAAGCTTTCTTT

j_call: TRBJ2-7
clone_size: NA
v_call: TRBV2
d_call: NA
cdr3_aa: CASKEDGYEQYF
cdr3_nt: TGTGCCAGCAAGGAGGACGGCTACGAGCAGTACTTC

j_call: TRBJ2-1
clone_size: NA
v_call: TRBV29-1
d_call: NA
cdr3_aa: CSVAGGFNEQFF
cdr3_nt: TGCAGCGTTGCAGGAGGGTTTAATGAGCAGTTCTTC

j_call: TRBJ1-1
clone_size: few
v_call: TRBV28
d_call: NA
cdr3_aa: CASSFELANTEAFF
cdr3_nt: TGTGCCAGCAGTTTTGAGCTTGCAAACACTGAAGCTTTCTTT

j_call: TRBJ2-5
clone_size: NA
v_call: TRBV10-3
d_call: TRBD2
cdr3_aa: CAISEPSAGGETQYF
cdr3_nt: TGTGCCATCAGTGAGCCCTCCGCGGGGGGCGAGACCCAGTACTTC

j_call: TRBJ2-7
clone_size: NA
v_call: TRBV7-8
d_call: NA
cdr3_aa: CASSPPSSEDSYEQYF
cdr3_nt: TGTGCCAGCAGCCCTCCCTCTAGCGAGGACTCCTACGAGCAGTACTTC

j_call: TRBJ2-1
clone_size: few
v_call: TRBV7-9
d_call: TRBD2
cdr3_aa: CASSSGTSGANEQFF
cdr3_nt: TGTGCCAGCAGCTCCGGGACTAGCGGGGCCAATGAGCAGTTCTTC

j_call: TRBJ2-4
clone_size: NA
v_call: TRBV7-8
d_call: NA
cdr3_aa: CASSFQGPAAKNIQYF
cdr3_nt: TGTGCCAGCAGCTTCCAGGGGCCCGCAGCCAAAAACATTCAGTACTTC

j_call: TRBJ2-3
clone_size: NA
v_call: TRBV7-3
d_call: NA
cdr3_aa: CASSPRSGAPGTQYF
cdr3_nt: TGTGCCAGCAGCCCTCGATCGGGGGCTCCAGGTACGCAGTATTTT

j_call: TRBJ1-5
clone_size: NA
v_call: TRBV4-1
d_call: TRBD1
cdr3_aa: CASSHLGQGSNQPQHF
cdr3_nt: TGCGCCAGCAGCCACCTTGGACAGGGGTCGAATCAGCCCCAGCATTTT

j_call: TRBJ2-7
clone_size: NA
v_call: TRBV29-1
d_call: NA
cdr3_aa: CSVEAGAYEQYF
cdr3_nt: TGCAGCGTTGAGGCAGGAGCCTACGAGCAGTACTTC

j_call: TRBJ1-4
clone_size: once
v_call: TRBV7-9
d_call: NA
cdr3_aa: CASKGGEKLFF
cdr3_nt: TGTGCCAGCAAAGGAGGTGAAAAACTGTTTTTT

j_call: TRBJ2-7
clone_size: NA
v_call: TRBV10-1
d_call: TRBD2
cdr3_aa: CASCGLAGPEQYF
cdr3_nt: TGCGCCAGCTGTGGACTAGCGGGACCCGAGCAGTACTTC

j_call: TRBJ2-7
clone_size: NA
v_call: TRBV27
d_call: TRBD1
cdr3_aa: CASSPLIRGRDSYEQYF
cdr3_nt: TGTGCCAGCAGTCCTCTTATCAGGGGGCGTGACTCCTACGAGCAGTACTTC

j_call: TRBJ1-1
clone_size: NA
v_call: TRBV28
d_call: NA
cdr3_aa: CASTPGVNTEAFF
cdr3_nt: TGTGCCAGCACCCCCGGCGTAAACACTGAAGCTTTCTTT

j_call: TRBJ1-1
clone_size: once
v_call: TRBV2
d_call: NA
cdr3_aa: CASSETIEAFF
cdr3_nt: TGTGCCAGCAGTGAGACAATCGAAGCTTTCTTT

j_call: TRBJ2-1
clone_size: NA
v_call: TRBV6-5
d_call: TRBD2
cdr3_aa: CASKGLANYNEQFF
cdr3_nt: TGTGCCAGCAAAGGACTAGCCAACTACAATGAGCAGTTCTTC

j_call: TRBJ2-5
clone_size: NA
v_call: TRBV10-3
d_call: NA
cdr3_aa: CAISESDGQETQYF
cdr3_nt: TGTGCCATCAGTGAGTCTGACGGACAAGAGACCCAGTACTTC

j_call: TRBJ2-5
clone_size: few
v_call: TRBV6-6
d_call: TRBD2
cdr3_aa: CASSSREAMYF
cdr3_nt: TGTGCCAGCAGTTCTCGGGAGGCCATGTACTTC

j_call: TRBJ1-1
clone_size: few
v_call: TRBV5-8
d_call: NA
cdr3_aa: CASSFFRGNTEAFF
cdr3_nt: TGTGCCAGCAGCTTTTTTCGGGGGAACACTGAAGCTTTCTTT

j_call: TRBJ1-2
clone_size: few
v_call: TRBV27
d_call: NA
cdr3_aa: CASSTGPNYGYTF
cdr3_nt: TGTGCCAGCAGTACAGGCCCTAACTATGGCTACACCTTC

j_call: TRBJ1-1
clone_size: NA
v_call: TRBV19
d_call: NA
cdr3_aa: CASRTGRASEAFF
cdr3_nt: TGTGCCAGTAGGACGGGAAGGGCATCTGAAGCTTTCTTT

j_call: TRBJ2-7
clone_size: NA
v_call: TRBV5-1
d_call: TRBD1
cdr3_aa: CASAPTGGSYEQYF
cdr3_nt: TGCGCCAGCGCGCCGACAGGGGGCTCCTACGAGCAGTACTTC

j_call: TRBJ2-1
clone_size: NA
v_call: TRBV9
d_call: TRBD2
cdr3_aa: CASSVGSAGGPHEQFF
cdr3_nt: TGTGCCAGCAGCGTAGGGTCAGCGGGAGGGCCGCATGAGCAGTTCTTC

j_call: TRBJ2-2
clone_size: NA
v_call: TRBV27
d_call: NA
cdr3_aa: CASSQNRDTANTGELFF
cdr3_nt: TGTGCCAGCAGCCAAAATCGGGACACCGCGAACACCGGGGAGCTGTTTTTT

j_call: TRBJ1-1
clone_size: few
v_call: TRBV7-8
d_call: NA
cdr3_aa: CASSLASGPNTEAFF
cdr3_nt: TGTGCCAGCAGCTTAGCGAGCGGGCCCAACACTGAAGCTTTCTTT

j_call: TRBJ2-2
clone_size: NA
v_call: TRBV27
d_call: NA
cdr3_aa: CASSFRVITGELFF
cdr3_nt: TGTGCCAGCAGTTTCAGGGTGATAACCGGGGAGCTGTTTTTT

j_call: TRBJ1-2
clone_size: few
v_call: TRBV19
d_call: NA
cdr3_aa: CASSIAGINYGYTF
cdr3_nt: TGTGCCAGTAGTATTGCAGGGATAAACTATGGCTACACCTTC

j_call: TRBJ2-7
clone_size: NA
v_call: TRBV7-9
d_call: NA
cdr3_aa: CASSLGGADYEQYF
cdr3_nt: TGTGCCAGCAGCTTAGGGGGGGCAGACTACGAGCAGTACTTC

j_call: TRBJ2-7
clone_size: NA
v_call: TRBV7-9
d_call: TRBD2
cdr3_aa: CASSSKRGLAGGMGEQYF
cdr3_nt: TGTGCCAGCAGCTCCAAAAGAGGCCTTGCGGGAGGGATGGGCGAGCAGTACTTC

j_call: TRBJ1-2
clone_size: NA
v_call: TRBV2
d_call: NA
cdr3_aa: CASSEAESPKVNYGYTF
cdr3_nt: TGTGCCAGCAGTGAAGCGGAATCGCCGAAGGTTAACTATGGCTACACCTTC

j_call: TRBJ1-2
clone_size: few
v_call: TRBV29-1
d_call: TRBD1
cdr3_aa: CSVVTGNFDGTF
cdr3_nt: TGCAGCGTTGTGACAGGGAATTTTGATGGCACCTTC

j_call: TRBJ2-1
clone_size: NA
v_call: TRBV10-3
d_call: TRBD2
cdr3_aa: CAISEPVVRLAGKDPNEQFF
cdr3_nt: TGTGCCATCAGTGAGCCCGTTGTTAGGCTAGCGGGAAAAGACCCGAATGAGCAGTTCTTC

j_call: TRBJ1-2
clone_size: few
v_call: TRBV29-1
d_call: NA
cdr3_aa: CSVDMDSNGYTF
cdr3_nt: TGCAGCGTTGATATGGACAGTAACGGCTACACCTTC

j_call: TRBJ1-1
clone_size: few
v_call: TRBV7-9
d_call: NA
cdr3_aa: CASSHGGNEAFF
cdr3_nt: TGTGCCAGCAGCCACGGGGGAAATGAAGCTTTCTTT

j_call: TRBJ2-5
clone_size: NA
v_call: TRBV7-8
d_call: NA
cdr3_aa: CASSFFGPQETQYF
cdr3_nt: TGTGCCAGCAGCTTTTTTGGGCCCCAAGAGACCCAGTACTTC

j_call: TRBJ2-2
clone_size: few
v_call: TRBV4-1
d_call: NA
cdr3_aa: CASSQDNTGELFF
cdr3_nt: TGCGCCAGCAGCCAAGACAACACCGGGGAGCTGTTTTTT

j_call: TRBJ1-2
clone_size: few
v_call: TRBV25-1
d_call: TRBD1
cdr3_aa: CASSPADRESGYTF
cdr3_nt: TGTGCCAGCAGTCCTGCCGACAGGGAAAGTGGCTACACCTTC

j_call: TRBJ2-1
clone_size: NA
v_call: TRBV30
d_call: NA
cdr3_aa: CAWSVLANEQFF
cdr3_nt: TGTGCCTGGAGTGTACTAGCCAATGAGCAGTTCTTC

j_call: TRBJ2-7
clone_size: few
v_call: TRBV19
d_call: TRBD2
cdr3_aa: CASSPGASGSYEQYF
cdr3_nt: TGTGCCAGTAGTCCCGGGGCTAGCGGGAGTTACGAGCAGTACTTC

j_call: TRBJ2-3
clone_size: NA
v_call: TRBV5-1
d_call: NA
cdr3_aa: CASSYLQDTQYF
cdr3_nt: TGCGCCAGCAGCTACCTACAAGATACGCAGTATTTT

j_call: TRBJ1-4
clone_size: NA
v_call: TRBV5-1
d_call: NA
cdr3_aa: CASSLEGRVYEKLFF
cdr3_nt: TGCGCCAGCAGCTTGGAGGGCAGGGTTTATGAAAAACTGTTTTTT

j_call: TRBJ2-1
clone_size: few
v_call: TRBV29-1
d_call: NA
cdr3_aa: CSVDVTKEKTSYNEQFF
cdr3_nt: TGCAGCGTTGATGTGACAAAAGAAAAAACCTCCTACAATGAGCAGTTCTTC

j_call: TRBJ2-7
clone_size: NA
v_call: TRBV13
d_call: NA
cdr3_aa: CASSLSTSPYEQYF
cdr3_nt: TGTGCCAGCAGCTTATCTACAAGCCCCTACGAGCAGTACTTC

j_call: TRBJ2-4
clone_size: NA
v_call: TRBV27
d_call: TRBD1
cdr3_aa: CASSPQGADKNIQYF
cdr3_nt: TGTGCCAGCAGTCCCCAGGGGGCAGACAAAAACATTCAGTACTTC

j_call: TRBJ2-7
clone_size: once
v_call: TRBV4-1
d_call: NA
cdr3_aa: CASSQVAGKLYEQYF
cdr3_nt: TGCGCCAGCAGCCAAGTTGCGGGGAAGCTTTACGAGCAGTACTTC

j_call: TRBJ2-2
clone_size: NA
v_call: TRBV28
d_call: TRBD2
cdr3_aa: CASSITGLADTGELFF
cdr3_nt: TGTGCCAGCAGCATCACGGGACTAGCGGACACCGGGGAGCTGTTTTTT

j_call: TRBJ1-1
clone_size: NA
v_call: TRBV29-1
d_call: NA
cdr3_aa: CSVLPDWKDQKNTEAFF
cdr3_nt: TGCAGCGTTCTACCTGATTGGAAAGACCAAAAGAACACTGAAGCTTTCTTT

j_call: TRBJ1-5
clone_size: NA
v_call: TRBV5-6
d_call: NA
cdr3_aa: CASSQPNQPQHF
cdr3_nt: TGTGCCAGCAGCCAACCCAATCAGCCCCAGCATTTT

j_call: TRBJ2-7
clone_size: NA
v_call: TRBV25-1
d_call: NA
cdr3_aa: CASIPSGGNEQYF
cdr3_nt: TGTGCCAGCATTCCCTCGGGGGGCAATGAGCAGTACTTC

j_call: TRBJ2-2
clone_size: NA
v_call: TRBV9
d_call: TRBD2
cdr3_aa: CASSGGLAVNTGELFF
cdr3_nt: TGTGCCAGCAGCGGGGGACTAGCGGTTAACACCGGGGAGCTGTTTTTT

j_call: TRBJ2-5
clone_size: NA
v_call: TRBV7-9
d_call: NA
cdr3_aa: CASSLKGETQYF
cdr3_nt: TGTGCCAGCAGCCTCAAGGGGGAGACCCAGTACTTC

j_call: TRBJ2-5
clone_size: NA
v_call: TRBV7-9
d_call: TRBD2
cdr3_aa: CASSPGLDVGETQYF
cdr3_nt: TGTGCCAGCAGCCCAGGACTAGATGTCGGTGAGACCCAGTACTTC

j_call: TRBJ2-5
clone_size: few
v_call: TRBV13
d_call: TRBD2
cdr3_aa: CASSLGTSGAQETQYF
cdr3_nt: TGTGCCAGCAGCCTCGGGACTAGCGGAGCCCAAGAGACCCAGTACTTC